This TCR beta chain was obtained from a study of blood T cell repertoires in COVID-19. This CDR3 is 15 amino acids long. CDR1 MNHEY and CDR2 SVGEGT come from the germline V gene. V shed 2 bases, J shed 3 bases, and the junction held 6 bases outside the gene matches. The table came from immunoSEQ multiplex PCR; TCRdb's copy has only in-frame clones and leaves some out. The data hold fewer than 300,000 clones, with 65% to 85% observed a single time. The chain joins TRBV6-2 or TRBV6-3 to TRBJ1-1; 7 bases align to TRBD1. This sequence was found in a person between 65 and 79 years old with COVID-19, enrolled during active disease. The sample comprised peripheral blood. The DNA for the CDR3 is TGTGCCAGCAGTTACGGGGACAGTATTGACACTGAAGCTTTCTTT. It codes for CASSYGDSIDTEAFF.